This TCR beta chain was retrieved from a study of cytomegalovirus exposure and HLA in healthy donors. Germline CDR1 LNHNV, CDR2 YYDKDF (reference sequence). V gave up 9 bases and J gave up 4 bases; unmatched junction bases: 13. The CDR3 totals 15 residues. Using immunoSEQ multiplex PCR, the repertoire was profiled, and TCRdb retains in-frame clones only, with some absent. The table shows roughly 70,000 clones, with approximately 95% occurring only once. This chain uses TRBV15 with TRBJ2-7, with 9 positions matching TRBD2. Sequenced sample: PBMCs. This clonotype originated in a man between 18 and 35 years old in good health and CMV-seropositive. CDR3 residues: CATRPAGGPVYEQYF. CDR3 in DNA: TGTGCCACTCGGCCGGCGGGAGGGCCAGTATACGAGCAGTACTTC.